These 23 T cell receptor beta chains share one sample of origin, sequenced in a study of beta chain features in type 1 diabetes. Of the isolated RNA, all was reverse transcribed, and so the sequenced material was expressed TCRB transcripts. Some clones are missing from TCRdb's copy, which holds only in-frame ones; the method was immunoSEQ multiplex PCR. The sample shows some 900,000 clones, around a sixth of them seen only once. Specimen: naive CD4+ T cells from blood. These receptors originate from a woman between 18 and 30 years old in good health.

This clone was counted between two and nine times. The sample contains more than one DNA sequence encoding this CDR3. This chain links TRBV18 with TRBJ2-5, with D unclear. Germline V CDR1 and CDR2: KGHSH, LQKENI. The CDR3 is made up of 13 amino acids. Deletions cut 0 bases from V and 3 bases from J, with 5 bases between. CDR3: CASSPPTEETQYF. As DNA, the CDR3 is TGTGCCAGCTCACCACCGACCGAAGAGACCCAGTACTTC.

DNA of the CDR3: TGTGCCAGCAGTTCGAACAGCTGGAACACCATATATTTT. Its protein is CASSSNSWNTIYF. This rearrangement joins TRBV6-1 to TRBJ1-3; no reliable D call. Germline lookup yields CDR1 MNHNS and CDR2 SASEGT. Trimming left V 5 bases short and J 7 bases short, with 12 bases between. This CDR3 region has 13 residues.

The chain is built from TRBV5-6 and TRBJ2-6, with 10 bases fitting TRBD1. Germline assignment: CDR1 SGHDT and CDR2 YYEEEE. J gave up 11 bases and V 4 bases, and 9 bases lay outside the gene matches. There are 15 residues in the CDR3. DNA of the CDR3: TGTGCCAGCAGCGCCCGGGACAGGGGAGTCCACGTCCTGACTTTC. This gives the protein CASSARDRGVHVLTF. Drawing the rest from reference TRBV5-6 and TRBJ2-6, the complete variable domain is DAGVTQSPTHLIKTRGQQVTLRCSPKSGHDTVSWYQQALGQGPQFIFQYYEEEERQRGNFPDRFSGHQFPNYSSELNVNALLLGDSALYLCASSARDRGVHVLTFGAGSRLTVL.

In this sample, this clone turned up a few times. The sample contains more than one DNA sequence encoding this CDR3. The CDR3 loop reads CAIRGDSNQPQHF. The DNA for the CDR3 is TGTGCCATCCGGGGGGATAGCAATCAGCCCCAGCATTTT. The chain recombines TRBV10-3 with TRBJ1-5; TRBD1 might be the D (5 bases). CDR1 is ENHRY, CDR2 SYGVKD, per germline. This CDR3 is 13 amino acids long. V gave up 8 bases and J gave up 0 bases, with 8 bases separating them.

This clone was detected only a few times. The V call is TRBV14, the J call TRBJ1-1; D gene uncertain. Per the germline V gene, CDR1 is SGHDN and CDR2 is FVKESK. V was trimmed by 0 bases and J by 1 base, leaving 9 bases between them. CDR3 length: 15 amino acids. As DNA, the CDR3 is TGTGCCAGCAGCCAAGATGTAACAAAGAACACTGAAGCTTTCTTT. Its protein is CASSQDVTKNTEAFF. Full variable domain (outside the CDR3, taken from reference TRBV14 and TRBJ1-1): EAGVTQFPSHSVIEKGQTVTLRCDPISGHDNLYWYRRVMGKEIKFLLHFVKESKQDESGMPNNRFLAERTGGTYSTLKVQPAELEDSGVYFCASSQDVTKNTEAFFGQGTRLTVV.

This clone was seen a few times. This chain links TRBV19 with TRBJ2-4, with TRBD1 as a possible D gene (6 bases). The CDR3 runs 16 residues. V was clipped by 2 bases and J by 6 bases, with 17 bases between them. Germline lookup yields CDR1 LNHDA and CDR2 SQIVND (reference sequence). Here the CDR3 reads CASSIKRTVATNIQYF. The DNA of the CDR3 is TGTGCCAGTAGTATAAAAAGGACAGTTGCAACAAACATTCAGTACTTC.

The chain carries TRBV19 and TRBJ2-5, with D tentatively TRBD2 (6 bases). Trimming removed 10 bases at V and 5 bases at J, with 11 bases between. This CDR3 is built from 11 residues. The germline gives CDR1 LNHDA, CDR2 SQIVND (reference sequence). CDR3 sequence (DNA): TGTGCCATGACTAGAACCGAGACCCAGTACTTC. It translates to CAMTRTETQYF.

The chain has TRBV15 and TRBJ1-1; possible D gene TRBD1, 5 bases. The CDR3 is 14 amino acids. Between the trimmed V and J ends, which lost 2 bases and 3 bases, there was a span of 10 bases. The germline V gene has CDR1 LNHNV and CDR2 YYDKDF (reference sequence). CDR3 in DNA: TGTGCCACCAGCAGAAGCAGGGAATACACTGAAGCTTTCTTT. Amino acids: CATSRSREYTEAFF.

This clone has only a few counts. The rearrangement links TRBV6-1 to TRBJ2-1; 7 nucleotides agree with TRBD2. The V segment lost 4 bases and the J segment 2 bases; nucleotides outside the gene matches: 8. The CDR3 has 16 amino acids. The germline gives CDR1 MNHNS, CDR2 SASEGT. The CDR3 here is CASSAFGRAAYNEQFF. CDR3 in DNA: TGTGCCAGCAGTGCATTTGGGAGGGCCGCCTACAATGAGCAGTTCTTC.

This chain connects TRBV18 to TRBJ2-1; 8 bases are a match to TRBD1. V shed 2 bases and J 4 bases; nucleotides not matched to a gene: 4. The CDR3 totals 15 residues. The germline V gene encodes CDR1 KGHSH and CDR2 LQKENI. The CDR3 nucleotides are TGTGCCAGCTCACCAACGGGACAGGTGTACAATGAGCAGTTCTTC. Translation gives CASSPTGQVYNEQFF.

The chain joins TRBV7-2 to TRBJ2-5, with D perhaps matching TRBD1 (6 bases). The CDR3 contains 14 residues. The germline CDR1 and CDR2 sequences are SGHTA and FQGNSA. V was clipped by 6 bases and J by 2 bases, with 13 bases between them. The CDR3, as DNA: TGTGCCAGCAGGCCCTGGACAGAACAAGAGACCCAGTACTTC. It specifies CASRPWTEQETQYF.

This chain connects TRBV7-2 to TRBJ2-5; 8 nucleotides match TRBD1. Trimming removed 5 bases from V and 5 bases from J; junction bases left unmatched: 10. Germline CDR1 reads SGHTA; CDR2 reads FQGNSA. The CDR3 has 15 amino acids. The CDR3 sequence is CASSPGQGAWETQYF. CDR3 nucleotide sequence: TGTGCCAGCAGCCCCGGGCAGGGGGCGTGGGAGACCCAGTACTTC.

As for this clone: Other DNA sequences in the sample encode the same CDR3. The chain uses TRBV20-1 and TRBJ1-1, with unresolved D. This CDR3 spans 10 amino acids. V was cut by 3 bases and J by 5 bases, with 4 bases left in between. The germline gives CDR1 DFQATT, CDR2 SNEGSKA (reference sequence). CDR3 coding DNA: TGCAGTGCTAGTGGGACTGAAGCTTTCTTT. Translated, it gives CSASGTEAFF.

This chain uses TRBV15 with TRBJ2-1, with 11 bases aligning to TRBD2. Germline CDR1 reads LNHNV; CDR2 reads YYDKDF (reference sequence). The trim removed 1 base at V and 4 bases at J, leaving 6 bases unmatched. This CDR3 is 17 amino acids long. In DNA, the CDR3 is TGTGCCACCAGCAGAGTAGATGGACTAGCGGGTTACAATGAGCAGTTCTTC. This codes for CATSRVDGLAGYNEQFF.

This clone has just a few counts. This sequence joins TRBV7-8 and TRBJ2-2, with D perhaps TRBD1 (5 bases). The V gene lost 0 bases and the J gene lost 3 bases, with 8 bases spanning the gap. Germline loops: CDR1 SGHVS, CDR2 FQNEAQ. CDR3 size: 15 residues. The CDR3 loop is CASSLAGHYTGELFF. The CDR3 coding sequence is TGTGCCAGCAGCTTAGCAGGACACTACACCGGGGAGCTGTTTTTT.

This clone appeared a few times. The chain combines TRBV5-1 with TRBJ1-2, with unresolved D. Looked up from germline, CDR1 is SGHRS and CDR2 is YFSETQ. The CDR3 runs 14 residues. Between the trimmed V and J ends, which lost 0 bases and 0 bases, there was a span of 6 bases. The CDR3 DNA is TGCGCCAGCAGCTTGGGAGTAACTAACTATGGCTACACCTTC. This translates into CASSLGVTNYGYTF.

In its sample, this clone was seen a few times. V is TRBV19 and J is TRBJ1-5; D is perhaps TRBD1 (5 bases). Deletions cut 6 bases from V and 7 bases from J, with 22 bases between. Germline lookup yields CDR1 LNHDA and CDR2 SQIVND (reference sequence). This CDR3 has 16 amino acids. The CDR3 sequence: CASSRLAGGVGQPQHF. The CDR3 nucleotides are TGTGCCAGTAGCCGTCTTGCGGGAGGGGTTGGACAGCCCCAGCATTTT.

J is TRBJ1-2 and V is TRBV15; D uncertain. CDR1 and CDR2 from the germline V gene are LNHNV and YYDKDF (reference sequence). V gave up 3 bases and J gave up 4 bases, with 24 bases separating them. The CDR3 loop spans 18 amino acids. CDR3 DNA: TGTGCCACCAGCAGTTGGGGTCAAGGTAGCCGACCACCCTATGGCTACACCTTC. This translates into CATSSWGQGSRPPYGYTF.

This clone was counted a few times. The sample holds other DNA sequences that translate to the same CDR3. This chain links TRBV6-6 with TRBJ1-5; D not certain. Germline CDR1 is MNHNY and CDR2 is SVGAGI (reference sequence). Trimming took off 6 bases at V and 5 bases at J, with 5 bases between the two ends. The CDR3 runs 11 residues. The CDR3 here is CASSSDQPQHF. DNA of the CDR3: TGTGCCAGCAGCTCAGATCAGCCCCAGCATTTT.

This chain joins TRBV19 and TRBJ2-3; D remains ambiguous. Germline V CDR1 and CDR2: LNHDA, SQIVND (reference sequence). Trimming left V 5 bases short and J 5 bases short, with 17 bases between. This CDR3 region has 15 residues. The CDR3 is CASSPRTPLGDTQYF. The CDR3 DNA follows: TGTGCCAGTAGTCCCCGGACCCCATTGGGAGATACGCAGTATTTT.

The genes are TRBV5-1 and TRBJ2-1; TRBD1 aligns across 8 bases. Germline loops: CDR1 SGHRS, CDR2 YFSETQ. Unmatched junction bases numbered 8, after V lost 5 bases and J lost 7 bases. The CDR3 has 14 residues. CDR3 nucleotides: TGCGCCAGCAGTCACGGGACAGGCAGGAATGAGCAGTTCTTC. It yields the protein CASSHGTGRNEQFF.

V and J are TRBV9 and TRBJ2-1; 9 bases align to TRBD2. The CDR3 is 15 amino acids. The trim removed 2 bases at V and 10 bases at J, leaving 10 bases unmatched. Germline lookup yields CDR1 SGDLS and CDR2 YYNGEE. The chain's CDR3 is CASSVSGSGSGEQFF. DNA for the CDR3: TGTGCCAGCAGCGTTAGCGGGAGCGGTAGCGGGGAGCAGTTCTTC.

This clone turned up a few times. The CDR3 is CASSGQGARETQYF. The CDR3 DNA reads as TGTGCCAGCAGTGGACAGGGGGCTCGCGAGACCCAGTACTTC. The J gene is TRBJ2-5, the V gene TRBV2, with 10 bases identical to TRBD1. Germline V gene lookup returns CDR1 SNHLY and CDR2 FYNNEI. The CDR3 has 14 amino acids. The V gene end was trimmed by 4 bases and the J gene end by 5 bases; junction bases not matched to a gene: 4.